This is a list of T cell receptor beta chains from one sample in a study of T cell repertoires in aging, cancer and after chemotherapy. TCRdb fed the multiplex PCR reads into MiXCR, producing one record per CDR3 protein. The sample has a few thousand distinct CDR3 sequences, just under 60% seen once; the top ten hold around 69%. Sequencing was performed on blood. Receptor source: a human donor with a blood cancer. Both conserved end residues are part of each CDR3.

V,CDR3
TRBV5-5,CASSGHGDTQYF
TRBV4-1,CASSHRTSGVYNLNNEQFF
TRBV27,CASSLSTTGNSPLHF
TRBV5-1,CASSFAFNTEAFF
TRBV30,CAWSTGTGLYEQYF
TRBV15,CATSRPYRQDPPPLDTQYF
TRBV20-1,CSARGASRNEQFF
TRBV6-5,CASTLAAGGLDTQYF
TRBV12-3/TRBV12-4,CASSLYPAVTEAFF
TRBV6-5,CASGGEGYTF
TRBV6-6,CASSWTGTGLAAEAFF
TRBV6-2/TRBV6-3,CASSYVGDTQYF
TRBV7-2,CASSLEGGKTQYF
TRBV5-4,CASSSPGLGANVLTF
TRBV12-3/TRBV12-4,CASSPSRDNEQFF
TRBV12-3/TRBV12-4,CASSLALAAYEQYF
TRBV7-6,CASSRGASGFNEQFF
TRBV6-5,CASSSPSGNGDTEAFF
TRBV30,CAWAPPSTDTQYF
TRBV6-2/TRBV6-3,CASRMGLLYEQYF
TRBV6-2/TRBV6-3,CASSPDRRSRNNEQFF
TRBV6-5,CASRGTGLDGELFF
TRBV30,CAWGGLVASPLHF
TRBV5-6,CASSSMGGATYEQYF
TRBV12-3/TRBV12-4,CASSRGTSTDTQYF
TRBV7-9,CASSLGVDQPQHF
TRBV12-3/TRBV12-4,CASRLQGPEQFF
TRBV7-6,CASSSLAGGTDTQYF
TRBV12-3/TRBV12-4,CASRLGDNYGYTF
TRBV5-6,CASSLMGEAEGF
TRBV30,CAWSDGWGPYGYTF
TRBV12-3/TRBV12-4,CASRWQGSTDTQYF
TRBV6-5,CASSSQQVNNQPQHF
TRBV12-3/TRBV12-4,CASSFPLAGTDTQYF
TRBV12-3/TRBV12-4,CASSFTGANVLTF
TRBV30,CASRTTGTGYNEQYF
TRBV7-2,CASSFHREGFSSPLHF
TRBV12-3/TRBV12-4,CASRTGAGAFTDTQYF
TRBV27,CASSPRAPAGVEQYF
TRBV6-6,CASSPYDYNSPLHF
TRBV6-2/TRBV6-3,CASSWGQGHTGELFF
TRBV6-5,CASSYSGSSGGYSETQYF
TRBV6-5,CASSAGDYGYTF
TRBV5-4,CASRSAVQGQETQYF
TRBV5-5,CASSGGTGSYSNQPQHF
TRBV6-1,CASSGSVLLAGVSEQFF
TRBV20-1,CSARPPLRETQYF
TRBV30,CAWSRGGSFNSPLHF
TRBV10-3,CAIREDKAGTDTQYF
TRBV6-6,CASSLQRVGTDTQYF
TRBV12-3/TRBV12-4,CASSHGHRTDGTDTQYF
TRBV7-2,CASSSTGGSGANVLTF
TRBV20-1,CSARVAGDTQYF
TRBV20-1,CSASRGPNNEQFF
TRBV5-4,CASSLAAGGNYGYTF